This record covers a single T cell receptor (beta chain). The antigen is unknown. With V trimmed by 8 bases and J by 7 bases, 11 bases remained unmatched. The germline V gene encodes CDR1 MNHEY and CDR2 SMNVEV (reference sequence). The CDR3 has 15 residues. This sample is drawn from a study of T cell repertoires in cytomegalovirus infection. TCRdb reanalysed the reads using MiXCR and keeps one entry per CDR3 protein. The sample gives approximately 1,000,000 distinct CDR3 sequences, about a third of which show up once; over 13% is in the top ten. Source: cultured CD8+ T cells from PBMCs, taken from culture after CMV antigen stimulation. This TCR derives from a human donor in good health (CMV status not recorded). Some clones in this sample may be carry-over from other donors' samples. The chain is built from TRBV27 and TRBJ2-1; 10 nucleotides match TRBD1. CDR3 amino acids: CASVWTGGKGNEQFF. DNA for the CDR3: TGTGCCAGCGTTTGGACAGGGGGAAAGGGGAATGAGCAGTTCTTC.